These T cell receptor beta chains were read from a single sample in a study of PD-L1 blockade in urothelial cancer. TCRdb's copy holds only in-frame clones and misses some; the assay was immunoSEQ multiplex PCR. The top ten hold 2.4% of the sample, which has 90,000 to 120,000 clones, approximately 85% seen once. The starting material was PBMCs, obtained around atezolizumab (anti-PD-L1) treatment. The origin of the receptors is a man aged 50 to 60 with urothelial cancer. Each CDR3 is given with its conserved first and last residue. The D gene is left open where the match is weak. Part of the rows lack a size; the others show once, few, many or a class for expanded clones.

>-|TRBJ1-5|TRBV5-7|-
TGTGCCAGCAGCTACACAGGGTTTGGTCAGCCCCAGCATTTT
CASSYTGFGQPQHF
>TRBD1|TRBJ2-3|TRBV5-6|-
TGTGCCAGCAGCTTGGCGGGTTGGACAGGGGACACAGATACGCAGTATTTT
CASSLAGWTGDTDTQYF
>-|TRBJ1-1|TRBV18|few
TGTGCCAGCTCACCAGTAGATCAAGTCCGCTCTGAAGCTTTCTTT
CASSPVDQVRSEAFF
>-|TRBJ2-3|TRBV11-2|-
TGTGCCAGCAGCTTTACGGGAACGCAGTATTTT
CASSFTGTQYF
>-|TRBJ2-7|TRBV6-1|-
TGTGCCAGCAGTGACGCCCTAACTAGTAGCGAGCAGTACTTC
CASSDALTSSEQYF
>TRBD2|TRBJ2-3|TRBV9|-
TGTGCCAGCAGCGACCGCTTAGCGGGAGGGCCGACAGATACGCAGTATTTT
CASSDRLAGGPTDTQYF
>TRBD1|TRBJ2-2|TRBV15|-
TGTGCCACCAGCAGAGAAACAGGGGACACCGGGGAGCTGTTTTTT
CATSRETGDTGELFF
>TRBD2|TRBJ2-7|TRBV27|once
TGTGCCAGCAGTCGGACTAGGTCTTCCTACGAGCAGTACTTC
CASSRTRSSYEQYF
>TRBD1|TRBJ1-1|TRBV2|-
TGTGCCAGCAGTGGGGACAGGCTCGGCACTGAAGCTTTCTTT
CASSGDRLGTEAFF
>-|TRBJ2-7|TRBV7-8|-
TGTGCCAGCAGCTTAGAGGGACAATGGCTCGAGCAGTACTTC
CASSLEGQWLEQYF
>-|TRBJ1-1|TRBV7-8|-
TGTGCCAGCAGCTTAGAGGGGGGGGTAAACGCTGAAGCTTTCTTT
CASSLEGGVNAEAFF
>-|TRBJ2-1|TRBV14|-
TGTGCCAGCAGCCAAGGTACCCTTAGCGGCCCCACCTACAATGAGCAGTTCTTC
CASSQGTLSGPTYNEQFF
>-|TRBJ2-7|TRBV7-3|-
TGTGCCAGCAGCTTACTTCCAGGCCACGGCGAGCAGTACTTC
CASSLLPGHGEQYF
>-|TRBJ1-2|TRBV6-1|-
TGTGCCAGCATCCTACAGCCCAGAGAGGGCTATGGCTACACCTTC
CASILQPREGYGYTF
>-|TRBJ2-6|TRBV7-8|-
TGTGCCAGCAGCTTAGGGGGCGGAAGGGGCTCTGGGGCCAACGTCCTGACTTTC
CASSLGGGRGSGANVLTF
>TRBD2|TRBJ2-7|TRBV27|-
TGTGCCAGCAGTCCGGGACTAGCGGGAGGACAGCAGTACTTC
CASSPGLAGGQQYF
>TRBD1|TRBJ2-7|TRBV5-1|-
TGCGCCAGCAGCTACGGACAGGGCCAAGAGCAGTACTTC
CASSYGQGQEQYF
>TRBD1|TRBJ2-1|TRBV11-3|-
TGTGCCAGCAGCTCCCACCCCCGCGGGACAGGGAGGAATGAGCAGTTCTTC
CASSSHPRGTGRNEQFF
>-|TRBJ2-3|TRBV7-9|-
TGTGCCAGCAGCTTCACGATCGACAGGTCAGGTGGGACAGATACGCAGTATTTT
CASSFTIDRSGGTDTQYF
>TRBD2|TRBJ2-7|TRBV2|-
TGTGCCAGCAGTCCGGGATCTAATAGCGGGAGTATCTACGAGCAGTACTTC
CASSPGSNSGSIYEQYF
>-|TRBJ2-1|TRBV5-6|-
TGTGCCAGCCGAAAAACCACGGACAATGAGCAGTTCTTC
CASRKTTDNEQFF
>-|TRBJ1-2|TRBV11-2|-
TGTGCCAGCAGCTCAATCCGGGAGCATACGAGAGGCTACACCTTC
CASSSIREHTRGYTF
>-|TRBJ1-2|TRBV10-3|-
TGTGCCATCAGTGGTCAGGTGGTTGGCTACACCTTC
CAISGQVVGYTF
>-|TRBJ2-7|TRBV28|-
TGTGCCAGCAGTTTACCAGTAGCGGTCTACGAGCAGTACTTC
CASSLPVAVYEQYF
>TRBD1|TRBJ1-5|TRBV19|few
TGTGCCAGTCGGGACAGGGACAATCAGCCCCAGCATTTT
CASRDRDNQPQHF
>TRBD2|TRBJ2-7|TRBV4-1|-
TGCGCCAGCACTAGCGGGGGCGAGCAGTACTTC
CASTSGGEQYF
>-|TRBJ1-1|TRBV7-2|once
TGTGCCAGCAGCTCCAGGGGTCGAATAGGCACTGAAGCTTTCTTT
CASSSRGRIGTEAFF
>-|TRBJ2-7|TRBV5-1|once
TGCGCCAGCACCCCCACCGGGGTCAGCTCCTACGAGCAGTACTTC
CASTPTGVSSYEQYF
>TRBD2|TRBJ2-1|TRBV7-2|once
TGTGCCAGCAGGATCGGGGCGCGGGAGGGGACTGAGCAGTTCTTC
CASRIGAREGTEQFF
>TRBD1|TRBJ1-2|TRBV28|many
TGTGCCAGCAGTTCGAGGGGGGACAGGACGCCCTATGGCTACACCTTC
CASSSRGDRTPYGYTF
>TRBD1|TRBJ1-4|TRBV28|-
TGTGCCAGCAGCCGGACAGGCCGGGCGGCTAATGAAAAACTGTTTTTT
CASSRTGRAANEKLFF
>TRBD2|TRBJ2-1|TRBV7-3|-
TGTGCCAGCAGCTTCGGTGCGGGAAGCGGGGCCTACAATGAGCAGTTCTTC
CASSFGAGSGAYNEQFF
>TRBD2|TRBJ2-3|TRBV18|-
TGTGCCAGCTCACCACCGGTAGCGGGAGCTAGCACAGATACGCAGTATTTT
CASSPPVAGASTDTQYF
>TRBD1|TRBJ2-1|TRBV7-9|-
TGTGCCAGCAGCTTCAGCCAGGGGGTTCTGAATGAGCAGTTCTTC
CASSFSQGVLNEQFF
>TRBD2|TRBJ2-1|TRBV5-1|once
TGCGCCAGCACCAGGACTAGCGGGCCCTACAATGAGCAGTTCTTC
CASTRTSGPYNEQFF
>TRBD1|TRBJ2-5|TRBV6-1|-
TGTGCCAGCAGAGGGACAGTGCAAGAGACCCAGTACTTC
CASRGTVQETQYF
>-|TRBJ2-7|TRBV5-1|-
TGCGCCAGCCGAACCGGGACATATGCCGAGCAGTACTTC
CASRTGTYAEQYF
>TRBD1|TRBJ1-2|TRBV6-6|-
TGTGCCAGCAGTTCGGGACAGGGGGGGGGTAACTATGGCTACACCTTC
CASSSGQGGGNYGYTF
>-|TRBJ2-7|TRBV6-1|-
TGTGCCAGTACCCTCTTGCGGGGCTCCTACGAGCAGTACTTC
CASTLLRGSYEQYF
>TRBD2|TRBJ2-1|TRBV5-4|many
TGTGCCAGCAGCGGTGGGGGGACTAGCGGGAGTGCTCACAATGAGCAGTTCTTC
CASSGGGTSGSAHNEQFF